Listed below are T cell receptor beta chains from one sample, sequenced in a study of long-term antiretroviral therapy in people with HIV. Clones were read by immunoSEQ multiplex PCR, and TCRdb kept only the in-frame ones, dropping some. The sample contains 25,000 to 35,000 clones, roughly 90% of which appear only once. Source: unsorted PBMCs, taken 5.2 years after starting antiretroviral therapy. These receptors all stem from a middle-aged woman with HIV. Both conserved end residues are part of each CDR3. Fields, in order: clone size, D gene, V gene, J gene, CDR3 protein, CDR3 DNA. D genes are given only for firm matches. A row's size may be missing; if present it is once, few, many or a size class.

-	TRBD1	TRBV19	TRBJ1-1	CASRWTGGGSTEAFF	TGTGCCAGTAGATGGACAGGGGGCGGGAGCACTGAAGCTTTCTTT
-	TRBD1	TRBV7-2	TRBJ2-5	CASSLGDSAETQYF	TGTGCCAGCAGCTTAGGGGACAGTGCAGAGACCCAGTACTTC
-	-	TRBV30	TRBJ2-7	CAWKTPHLLRYSYEQYF	TGTGCCTGGAAAACGCCCCATCTGTTAAGATACTCCTACGAGCAGTACTTC
-	TRBD1	TRBV7-2	TRBJ2-5	CASSQGAMETQYF	TGTGCCAGCAGCCAGGGGGCGATGGAGACCCAGTACTTC
once	-	TRBV10-3	TRBJ1-1	CAISEIETDTEAFF	TGTGCCATCAGTGAAATTGAGACAGACACTGAAGCTTTCTTT
-	-	TRBV6-6	TRBJ1-1	CASMGRGGDAFF	TGTGCCAGCATGGGACGCGGGGGGGACGCTTTCTTT
-	TRBD2	TRBV4-3	TRBJ2-7	CASSQEEGLAGFNYEQYF	TGCGCCAGCAGCCAAGAAGAGGGACTAGCGGGGTTTAATTACGAGCAGTACTTC
-	-	TRBV11-3	TRBJ1-6	CASSLVWNSPLHF	TGTGCCAGCAGCTTAGTCTGGAATTCACCCCTCCACTTT
-	-	TRBV6-1	TRBJ2-7	CASSRMGENYEQYF	TGTGCCAGCAGTCGAATGGGCGAAAACTACGAGCAGTACTTC
-	-	TRBV7-2	TRBJ1-2	CASSSRTGSAGYTF	TGTGCCAGCAGCAGTAGAACAGGGTCGGCTGGCTACACCTTC
-	-	TRBV15	TRBJ2-1	CATSRRLGQNYNEQFF	TGTGCCACCAGCAGAAGACTGGGACAAAACTACAATGAGCAGTTCTTC